This is a list of T cell receptor beta chains from one sample in a study of T cell responses to AZD1222 COVID-19 vaccine. TCRdb keeps only in-frame clones here, not all; method: immunoSEQ multiplex PCR. The table includes around 180,000 clones, about 90% detected once. The sample in question was peripheral blood, obtained on day 0 of AZD1222 vaccination. The source of these receptors is an adult in good health. CDR3s include the opening cysteine and the closing phenylalanine or tryptophan. Fields, in order: CDR3 DNA, CDR3 protein, D gene, J gene, V gene, clone size. A D gene is named only where the DNA matches it firmly. Clone size, where shown, is once, few, many, or a class for clones that have expanded.

TGTGCCAGCGGTAGGACTAGCACAGATACGCAGTATTTT	CASGRTSTDTQYF	NA	TRBJ2-3	TRBV6-6	NA
TGTGCCACCAGTGATCGTACAGGGGAAGTGGGCAATCAGCCCCAGCATTTT	CATSDRTGEVGNQPQHF	TRBD1	TRBJ1-5	TRBV24-1	NA
TGTGCCAGCAGTGAAGACAGGTCCCACTTTCCATATGGCTACACCTTC	CASSEDRSHFPYGYTF	NA	TRBJ1-2	TRBV2	once
TGTGCCAGCAGCTTAGGAGGGACCGGGACCCAGTACTTC	CASSLGGTGTQYF	NA	TRBJ2-5	TRBV7-2	NA
TGTGCCAGCAGCGTCGGCTGGGACAGAGTAGACTATGGCTACACCTTC	CASSVGWDRVDYGYTF	TRBD1	TRBJ1-2	TRBV9	NA
TGTGCCTGGAACGGGAGGGTCGGGGAGCTGTTTTTT	CAWNGRVGELFF	TRBD2	TRBJ2-2	TRBV30	NA
TGTGCCAGCAGCCAAGGCAGGGCCTCCCCCGGGGAGCTGTTTTTT	CASSQGRASPGELFF	NA	TRBJ2-2	TRBV3-1/TRBV3-2	NA
TGCAGCGTTAGAGGGGCTGAAAAGACCCAGTACTTC	CSVRGAEKTQYF	NA	TRBJ2-5	TRBV29-1	once
TGTGCCAGCAGCGTAGCTACGGAAGGCTACTCTGCCGGCTACACCTTC	CASSVATEGYSAGYTF	NA	TRBJ1-2	TRBV9	NA
TGTGCCAGCATCTCAGGGAACACCGGGGAGCTGTTTTTT	CASISGNTGELFF	NA	TRBJ2-2	TRBV28	few
TGTGCCAGCAGCTTGGGACTAGCGGGACAGGGTAGCCACGAGCAGTACTTC	CASSLGLAGQGSHEQYF	TRBD2	TRBJ2-7	TRBV7-9	NA
TGTGCCAGCTCACCACGGGAACGGGATAATTCACCCCTCCACTTT	CASSPRERDNSPLHF	NA	TRBJ1-6	TRBV18	NA
TGTGCCTGGAGTAGGGCTAGCGGGGGGGATAATACGCAGTATTTT	CAWSRASGGDNTQYF	TRBD2	TRBJ2-3	TRBV30	NA
TGTGCCAGCAGTAATGTTGGAGATACGCAGTATTTT	CASSNVGDTQYF	NA	TRBJ2-3	TRBV7-8	NA
TGTGCCTGGAGTCGTCGCTCAGGGGGCACCGGGGAGCTGTTTTTT	CAWSRRSGGTGELFF	TRBD1	TRBJ2-2	TRBV30	NA
TGTGCCTCCCTGGTTGGGCGGGGGGCTGGTAATGAGCAGTTCTTC	CASLVGRGAGNEQFF	TRBD2	TRBJ2-1	TRBV27	NA
TGTGCCAGCAGCTTTGCAGGGGCGCAGTACTTC	CASSFAGAQYF	NA	TRBJ2-7	TRBV5-6	NA
TGTGCCAGCAGCATAAGTGGACAGGGTAGCTATGGCTACACCTTC	CASSISGQGSYGYTF	TRBD1	TRBJ1-2	TRBV9	NA
TGTGCCAGCAGTCCCAGGAGAGACACTGAAGCTTTCTTT	CASSPRRDTEAFF	NA	TRBJ1-1	TRBV27	NA
TGTGCCAGCAGTTTATCCGGGACAGTCAATCAGCCCCAGCATTTT	CASSLSGTVNQPQHF	TRBD1	TRBJ1-5	TRBV27	NA
TGTGCCAGCAGTTTGACAGGGAGCAATCAGCCCCAGCATTTT	CASSLTGSNQPQHF	TRBD1	TRBJ1-5	TRBV27	NA
TGTGCCAGCAGCTTGGAAAGGTACACTGAAGCTTTCTTT	CASSLERYTEAFF	NA	TRBJ1-1	TRBV7-8	NA
TGTGCCAGCAGCTGGCGGGAGCGCGATACGCAGTATTTT	CASSWRERDTQYF	TRBD2	TRBJ2-3	TRBV5-4	once
TGTGCCAGCAGCTTAGGGTCAAGGGGCTTCGGAAACACCATATATTTT	CASSLGSRGFGNTIYF	NA	TRBJ1-3	TRBV7-6	NA
TGTGCCAGCAGTTTTGACAGGCGAGGGGCTGAAGCTTTCTTT	CASSFDRRGAEAFF	NA	TRBJ1-1	TRBV28	NA
TGTGCCAGCAGCTTGGAACAGAGTGGTGGAAACACCATATATTTT	CASSLEQSGGNTIYF	NA	TRBJ1-3	TRBV5-4	NA
TGTGCCAGCAGCTTTATTTTTACAGGGGGGACTGAAGCTTTCTTT	CASSFIFTGGTEAFF	TRBD1	TRBJ1-1	TRBV5-5	NA
TGTGCCAGTAGTCGAGCGGGACCTTACAATGAGCAGTTCTTC	CASSRAGPYNEQFF	TRBD2	TRBJ2-1	TRBV19	NA
TGTGCCAGCAGCCAAGTAGTTCAGGGGCAGGACACTGAAGCTTTCTTT	CASSQVVQGQDTEAFF	NA	TRBJ1-1	TRBV4-2	NA
TGTGCCAGCACCTCCGGGGCGCGGAACACTGAAGCTTTCTTT	CASTSGARNTEAFF	NA	TRBJ1-1	TRBV7-9	NA
TGTGCCAGCAGCTTGGGCGGGGGAAATCAGCCCCAGCATTTT	CASSLGGGNQPQHF	NA	TRBJ1-5	TRBV5-4	NA
TGTGCCAGCAGATCGGGCGGGGCAGATACGCAGTATTTT	CASRSGGADTQYF	NA	TRBJ2-3	TRBV28	NA
TGTGCCACCAGCAGACAGAGCTCTGGAAACACCATATATTTT	CATSRQSSGNTIYF	NA	TRBJ1-3	TRBV15	once
TGTGCCAGCAGCCAGGGACAGGGGAGAGGGGAGCTGTTTTTT	CASSQGQGRGELFF	TRBD1	TRBJ2-2	TRBV7-6	few
TGTGCCAGCAGCGAGGACAGGGGCTACACCGGGTCCTACGAGCAGTACTTC	CASSEDRGYTGSYEQYF	TRBD1	TRBJ2-7	TRBV6-2/TRBV6-3	NA
TGTGCCTGCCAACCCGGGACGTCTGTCTCTGGAAACACCATATATTTT	CACQPGTSVSGNTIYF	NA	TRBJ1-3	TRBV30	NA
TGTGCCAGCAGCGACAGGGGTTCCTACGAGCAGTACTTC	CASSDRGSYEQYF	TRBD1	TRBJ2-7	TRBV11-2	NA
TGTGCCAGCAGTGATTTGGGCCGGGACCAGTGGGATTCACCCCTCCACTTT	CASSDLGRDQWDSPLHF	NA	TRBJ1-6	TRBV25-1	NA